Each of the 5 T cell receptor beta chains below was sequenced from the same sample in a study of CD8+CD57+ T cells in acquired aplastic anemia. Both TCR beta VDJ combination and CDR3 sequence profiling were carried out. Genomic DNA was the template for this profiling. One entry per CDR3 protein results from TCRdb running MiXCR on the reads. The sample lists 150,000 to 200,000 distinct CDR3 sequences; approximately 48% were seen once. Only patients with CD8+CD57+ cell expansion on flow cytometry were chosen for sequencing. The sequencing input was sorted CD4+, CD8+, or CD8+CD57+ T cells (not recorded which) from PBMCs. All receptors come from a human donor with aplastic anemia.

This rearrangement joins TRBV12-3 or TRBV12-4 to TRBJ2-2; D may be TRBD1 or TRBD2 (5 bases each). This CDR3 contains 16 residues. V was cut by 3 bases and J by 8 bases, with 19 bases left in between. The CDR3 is CASSFRWCQGVGELFF. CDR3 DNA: TGTGCCAGCAGTTTTAGATGGTGCCAGGGAGTTGGGGAGCTGTTTTTT.

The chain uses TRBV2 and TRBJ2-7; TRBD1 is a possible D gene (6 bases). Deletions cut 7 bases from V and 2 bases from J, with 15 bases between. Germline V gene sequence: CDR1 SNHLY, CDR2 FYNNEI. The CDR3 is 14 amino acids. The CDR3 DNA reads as TGTGCCAGCAAAACAGGGCTGGGAACCTACGAGCAGTACTTC. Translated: CASKTGLGTYEQYF.

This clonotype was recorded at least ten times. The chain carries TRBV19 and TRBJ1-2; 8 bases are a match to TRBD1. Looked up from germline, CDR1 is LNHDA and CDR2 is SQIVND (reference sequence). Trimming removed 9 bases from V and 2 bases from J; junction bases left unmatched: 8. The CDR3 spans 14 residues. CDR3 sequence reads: CASVSGTGNYGYTF. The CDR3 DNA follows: TGTGCCAGCGTTTCCGGGACAGGCAACTATGGCTACACCTTC.

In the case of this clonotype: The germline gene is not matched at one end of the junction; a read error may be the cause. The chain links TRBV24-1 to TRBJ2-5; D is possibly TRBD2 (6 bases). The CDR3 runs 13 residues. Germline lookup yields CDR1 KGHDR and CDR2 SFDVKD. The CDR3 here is CASSSEGPWTQYF. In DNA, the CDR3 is TGTGCCAGCAGTTCGGAGGGGCCGTGGACCCAGTACTTC.

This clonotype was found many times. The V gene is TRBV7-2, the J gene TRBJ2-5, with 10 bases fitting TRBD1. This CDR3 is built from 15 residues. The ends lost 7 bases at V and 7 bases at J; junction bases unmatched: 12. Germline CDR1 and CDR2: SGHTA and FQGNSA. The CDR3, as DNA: TGTGCCAGCAATCAAAACCGGGACAGGGGAGGGACCCAGTACTTC. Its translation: CASNQNRDRGGTQYF.